These 4 T cell receptor beta chains came from one sample sequenced in a study of cytomegalovirus exposure and HLA in healthy donors. PCR primers comprised 60 Vbeta and 13 Jbeta primers. Libraries were prepared by immunoSEQ multiplex PCR; TCRdb keeps only in-frame clonotypes and omits some of them. The sample has 90,000 to 120,000 clones; approximately 84% are singletons. The sample consisted of PBMCs. These receptor sequences come from a man aged 25-45 years in good health and CMV-seronegative.

This sequence joins TRBV9 and TRBJ2-2; the match to TRBD2 covers 14 bases. V gave up 5 bases and J gave up 7 bases; unmatched junction bases: 4. Germline CDR1 is SGDLS and CDR2 is YYNGEE. This CDR3 region has 15 residues. The CDR3, as DNA: TGTGCCAGCAGGACCGGACTAGCGGGGGGCGGGGAGCTGTTTTTT. It codes for CASRTGLAGGGELFF. The full variable domain, with the rest looked up from reference TRBV9 and TRBJ2-2, is DSGVTQTPKHLITATGQRVTLRCSPRSGDLSVYWYQQSLDQGLQFLIQYYNGEERAKGNILERFSAQQFPDLHSELNLSSLELGDSALYFCASRTGLAGGGELFFGEGSRLTVL.

This clone has only a few counts. This chain links TRBV21-1 with TRBJ2-1; the D call of TRBD1 is as the table states it, not checked on the DNA. TRBV21-1 constitutes a pseudogene. This CDR3 has 14 residues. CDR3 sequence (DNA): TGTGCCAGCAGGAGCAGGGGGTCCTACAATGAGCAGTTCTTC. Translated, it gives CASRSRGSYNEQFF.

This chain links TRBV9 with TRBJ2-5, with TRBD2 as a possible D gene (6 bases). Per germline, CDR1 SGDLS and CDR2 YYNGEE. V lost 0 bases to trimming and J lost 2 bases, with 11 bases between them. This CDR3 comprises 15 residues. CDR3 protein: CASSVGASEQETQYF. CDR3 nucleotide sequence: TGTGCCAGCAGCGTAGGCGCTAGCGAGCAAGAGACCCAGTACTTC.

This clone was detected once. This chain joins TRBV19 and TRBJ1-1, with 9 positions matching TRBD1. This CDR3 comprises 14 residues. V lost 5 bases, J lost 3 bases, and 4 bases stayed unmatched. Germline loops: CDR1 LNHDA, CDR2 SQIVND (reference sequence). Here the CDR3 reads CASSPGDRDTEAFF. CDR3 coding DNA: TGTGCCAGTAGTCCCGGGGACAGGGACACTGAAGCTTTCTTT.